A selection of T cell receptor beta chains follows, all from one sample in a study of regulatory T cells in long-lasting Graves disease. In TCRdb, the multiplex PCR reads were re-called with MiXCR into one record per CDR3 protein. The sample consists of about 460,000 distinct CDR3 sequences, about 15% of them appearing once. These same records also appear under a second study, on T cells in Graves' hyperthyroidism and ophthalmopathy.

Specimen: peripheral blood mononuclear cells (PBMCs), collected at new diagnosis, from a patient treated with antithyroid drugs. These receptors came from a woman aged 50 to 60 with Graves disease. Both conserved end residues are part of each CDR3. D genes are given only for firm matches. Clone size is shown for a subset of rows, as once, few, many or a class of expanded clone.

j_gene | abundance | v_gene | d_gene | CDR3nt | CDR3aa
TRBJ2-1 | many | TRBV6-2/TRBV6-3 | TRBD2 | TGTGCCAGCAGTTACGGGGCGGGACTAGATTACAATGAGCAGTTCTTC | CASSYGAGLDYNEQFF
TRBJ2-1 | - | TRBV29-1 | TRBD2 | TGCAGCGTTGATCGCCTAGCGGGGGTCTACAACGAGCAGTTCTTC | CSVDRLAGVYNEQFF
TRBJ2-1 | many | TRBV3-1 | - | TGTGCCAGCAGGTCGAACGGCAATGAGCAGTTCTTC | CASRSNGNEQFF
TRBJ2-1 | many | TRBV18 | - | TGTGCCAGCTCACCCCCGGTAGGTGATGAGCAGTTCTTC | CASSPPVGDEQFF
TRBJ1-6 | many | TRBV12-3/TRBV12-4 | - | TGTGCCAGCAGTTTGGGGTCGGGGGGTTCACCCCTCCACTTT | CASSLGSGGSPLHF
TRBJ2-3 | many | TRBV10-3 | TRBD2 | TGTGCCATCAGTGACCCTACGGGACTAGCGAGCCAACTGTCTAGCACAGATACGCAGTATTTT | CAISDPTGLASQLSSTDTQYF
TRBJ1-5 | many | TRBV28 | - | TGTGCCAGCAGTTTAGCCAGGGAAGGCAATCAGCCCCAGCATTTT | CASSLAREGNQPQHF
TRBJ2-1 | many | TRBV15 | - | TGTGCCACCGGTGGGCGGGAAACGTACAATGAGCAGTTCTTC | CATGGRETYNEQFF
TRBJ2-2 | - | TRBV27 | TRBD2 | TGTGCCAGCAGTTTTCCTGGGGGAGGGACCGGGGAGCTGTTTTTT | CASSFPGGGTGELFF
TRBJ2-7 | few | TRBV6-1 | - | TGTGCCAGCAGTGGGGACCCCGTCCCTCAATACGAGCAGTACTTC | CASSGDPVPQYEQYF
TRBJ2-7 | few | TRBV10-3 | TRBD2 | TGTGCCATCAGGGCAGCGGGGACTAGCGGGAGGGCCTACGAGCAGTACTTC | CAIRAAGTSGRAYEQYF
TRBJ2-3 | many | TRBV7-2 | - | TGTGCCAGCAGCTTAGTTTCTAGCTCCGCAGATACGCAGTATTTT | CASSLVSSSADTQYF
TRBJ1-1 | many | TRBV7-2 | TRBD1 | TGTGCCAGCACGAAACGGGACAGAAGGAACACTGAAGCTTTCTTT | CASTKRDRRNTEAFF
TRBJ1-5 | - | TRBV27 | - | TGTGCCAGCAGTCCCGAGGTTGGGGGACCTCGCCAGCCCCAGCATTTT | CASSPEVGGPRQPQHF
TRBJ2-7 | many | TRBV7-8 | - | TGTGCCAGCAGCCCCGGGACAAGCTTTTCGGGGCCCTTCTACGAGCAGTACTTC | CASSPGTSFSGPFYEQYF
TRBJ2-5 | - | TRBV5-8 | TRBD1 | TGTGCCAGCAGCTTGGGAGGACAGGGAATAGAGACCCAGTACTTC | CASSLGGQGIETQYF